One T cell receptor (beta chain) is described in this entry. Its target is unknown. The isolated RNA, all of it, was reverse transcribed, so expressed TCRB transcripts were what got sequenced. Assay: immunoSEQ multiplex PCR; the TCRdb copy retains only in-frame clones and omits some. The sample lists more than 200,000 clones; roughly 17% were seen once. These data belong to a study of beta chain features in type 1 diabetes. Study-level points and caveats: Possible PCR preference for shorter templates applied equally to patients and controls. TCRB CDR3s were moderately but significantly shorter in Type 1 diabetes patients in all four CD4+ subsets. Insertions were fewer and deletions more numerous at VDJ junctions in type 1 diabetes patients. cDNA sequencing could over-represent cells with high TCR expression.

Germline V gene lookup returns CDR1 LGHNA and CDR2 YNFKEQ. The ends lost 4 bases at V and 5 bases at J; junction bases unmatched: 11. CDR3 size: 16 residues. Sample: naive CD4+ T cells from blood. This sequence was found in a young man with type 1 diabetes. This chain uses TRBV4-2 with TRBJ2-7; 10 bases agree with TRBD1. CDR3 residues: CASSRGMGQGNHEQYF. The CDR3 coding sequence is TGTGCCAGCAGCCGGGGAATGGGACAGGGGAACCACGAGCAGTACTTC.